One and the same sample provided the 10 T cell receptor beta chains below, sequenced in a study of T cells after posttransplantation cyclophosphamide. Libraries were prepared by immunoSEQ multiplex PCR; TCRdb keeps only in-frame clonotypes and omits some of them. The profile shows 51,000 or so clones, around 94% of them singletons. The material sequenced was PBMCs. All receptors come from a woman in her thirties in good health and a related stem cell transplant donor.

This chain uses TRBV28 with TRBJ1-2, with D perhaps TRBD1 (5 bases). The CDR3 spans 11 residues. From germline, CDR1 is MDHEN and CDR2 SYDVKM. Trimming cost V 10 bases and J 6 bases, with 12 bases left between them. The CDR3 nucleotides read TGTGCCAACCAGGGCCCTGATGGCTACACCTTC. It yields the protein CANQGPDGYTF.

The CDR3 coding sequence is TGTGCCAGCAAGGCAGACTATTCACCCCTCCACTTT. Translating it yields CASKADYSPLHF. V gene TRBV2 combines with J gene TRBJ1-6; no clear D. The V gene's germline CDR1 is SNHLY and CDR2 FYNNEI. This CDR3 contains 12 residues. V was pared by 7 bases and J by 8 bases, with 9 bases between.

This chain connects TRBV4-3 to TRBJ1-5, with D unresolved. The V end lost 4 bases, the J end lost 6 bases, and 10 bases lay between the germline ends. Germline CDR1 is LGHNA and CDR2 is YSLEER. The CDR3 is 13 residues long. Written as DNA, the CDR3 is TGCGCCAGCAGCCTCAGAGGCGGTCAGCCCCAGCATTTT. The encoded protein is CASSLRGGQPQHF.

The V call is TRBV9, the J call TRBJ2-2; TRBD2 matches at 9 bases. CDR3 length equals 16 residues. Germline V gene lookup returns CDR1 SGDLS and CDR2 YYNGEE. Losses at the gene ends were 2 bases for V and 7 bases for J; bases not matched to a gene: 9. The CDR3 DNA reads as TGTGCCAGCAGCGTTTCAGGCGGGGGGGTGGTCGGGGAGCTGTTTTTT. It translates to CASSVSGGGVVGELFF.

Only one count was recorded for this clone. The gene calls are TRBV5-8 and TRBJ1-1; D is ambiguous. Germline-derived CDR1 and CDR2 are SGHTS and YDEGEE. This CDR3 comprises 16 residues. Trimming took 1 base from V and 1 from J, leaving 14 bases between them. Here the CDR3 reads CASSLLFIGRNTEAFF. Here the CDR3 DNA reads TGTGCCAGCAGCTTGTTATTCATTGGCAGGAACACTGAAGCTTTCTTT.

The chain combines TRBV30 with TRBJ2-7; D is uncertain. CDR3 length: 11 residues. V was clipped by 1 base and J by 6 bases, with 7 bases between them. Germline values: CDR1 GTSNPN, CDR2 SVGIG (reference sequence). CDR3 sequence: CAWSGPREQYF. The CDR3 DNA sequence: TGTGCCTGGAGTGGGCCCCGCGAGCAGTACTTC.

The CDR3 sequence is CASSLEGPGGEAFF. CDR3 coding DNA: TGTGCCAGCAGCTTGGAAGGGCCAGGGGGTGAAGCTTTCTTT. This chain connects TRBV5-6 to TRBJ1-1; TRBD1 matches at 7 bases. This CDR3 contains 14 residues. Germline trimming cut 0 bases from V and 7 bases from J; bases unmatched to any gene: 6. The germline gives CDR1 SGHDT, CDR2 YYEEEE.

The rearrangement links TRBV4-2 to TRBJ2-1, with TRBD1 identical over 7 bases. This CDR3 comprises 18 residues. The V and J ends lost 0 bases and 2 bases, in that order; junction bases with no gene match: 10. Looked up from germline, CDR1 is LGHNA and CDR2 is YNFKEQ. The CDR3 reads CASSQEGTEAVPYNEQFF. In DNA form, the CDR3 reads TGTGCCAGCAGCCAAGAGGGGACAGAGGCTGTCCCCTACAATGAGCAGTTCTTC.

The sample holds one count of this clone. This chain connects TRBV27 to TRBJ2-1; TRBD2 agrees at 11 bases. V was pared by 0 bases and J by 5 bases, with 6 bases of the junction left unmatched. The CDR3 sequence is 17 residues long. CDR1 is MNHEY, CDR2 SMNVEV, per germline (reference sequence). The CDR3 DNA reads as TGTGCCAGCAGTTTATCGGTGACTAGCGGGGTACACAATGAGCAGTTCTTC. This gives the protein CASSLSVTSGVHNEQFF.

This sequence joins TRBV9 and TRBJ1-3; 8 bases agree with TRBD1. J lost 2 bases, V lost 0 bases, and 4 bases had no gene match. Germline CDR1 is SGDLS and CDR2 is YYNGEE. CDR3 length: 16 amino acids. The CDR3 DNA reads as TGTGCCAGCAGCGTAGGTCAGGGGGCGACTGGAAACACCATATATTTT. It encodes CASSVGQGATGNTIYF.